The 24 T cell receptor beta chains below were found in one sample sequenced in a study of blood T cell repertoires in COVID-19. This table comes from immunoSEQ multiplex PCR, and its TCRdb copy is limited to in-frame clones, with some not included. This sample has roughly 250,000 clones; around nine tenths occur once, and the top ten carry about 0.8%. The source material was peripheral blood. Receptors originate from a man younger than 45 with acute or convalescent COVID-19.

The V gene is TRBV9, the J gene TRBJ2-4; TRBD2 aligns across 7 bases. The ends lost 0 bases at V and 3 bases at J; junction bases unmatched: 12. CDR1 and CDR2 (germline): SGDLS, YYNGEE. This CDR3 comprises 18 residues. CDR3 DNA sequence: TGTGCCAGCAGCGTAGACGGGGGAGGGCCCACTGGCAAAAACATTCAGTACTTC. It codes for CASSVDGGGPTGKNIQYF.

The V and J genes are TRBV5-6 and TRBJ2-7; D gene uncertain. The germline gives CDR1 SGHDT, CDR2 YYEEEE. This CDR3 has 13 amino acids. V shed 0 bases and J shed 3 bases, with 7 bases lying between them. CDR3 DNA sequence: TGTGCCAGCAGCTTGGACAGCCTCTACGAGCAGTACTTC. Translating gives CASSLDSLYEQYF.

CDR3: CSVVRRTETKAFF. The DNA for the CDR3 is TGCAGCGTCGTTCGGAGGACGGAGACTAAAGCTTTCTTT. The chain has TRBV29-1 and TRBJ1-1; D gene uncertain. CDR3 size: 13 residues. Germline CDR1 SQVTM, CDR2 ANQGSEA. Trimming shortened V by 6 bases and J by 9 bases, and 20 bases separated the two germline ends.

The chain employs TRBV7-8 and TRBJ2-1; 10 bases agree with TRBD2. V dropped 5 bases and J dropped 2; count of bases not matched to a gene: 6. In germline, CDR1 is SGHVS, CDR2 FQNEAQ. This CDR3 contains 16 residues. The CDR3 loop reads CASSQEREGAYNEQFF. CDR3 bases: TGTGCCAGCAGCCAGGAGCGGGAGGGCGCCTACAATGAGCAGTTCTTC.

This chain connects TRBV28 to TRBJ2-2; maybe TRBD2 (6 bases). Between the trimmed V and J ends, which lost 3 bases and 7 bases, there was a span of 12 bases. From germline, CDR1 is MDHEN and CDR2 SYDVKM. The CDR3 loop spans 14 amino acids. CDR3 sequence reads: CASSFSGDLGELFF. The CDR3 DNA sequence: TGTGCCAGCAGTTTTTCGGGGGACCTCGGGGAGCTGTTTTTT.

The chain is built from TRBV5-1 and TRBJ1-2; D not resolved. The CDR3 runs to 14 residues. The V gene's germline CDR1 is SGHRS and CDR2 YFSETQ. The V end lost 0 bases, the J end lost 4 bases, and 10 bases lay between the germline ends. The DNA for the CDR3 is TGCGCCAGCAGCTTGGATGGGAGCCCCTATGGCTACACCTTC. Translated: CASSLDGSPYGYTF.

CDR3 DNA sequence: TGTGCCAGCAGTTACCAGGGATACAACTACGAGCAGTACTTC. Translation: CASSYQGYNYEQYF. V usage is TRBV28 and J usage is TRBJ2-7; possible D gene TRBD1, 5 bases. With 4 bases removed from V and 3 bases from J, the gap between germline ends came to 13 bases. CDR3 size: 14 residues. The germline V gene has CDR1 MDHEN and CDR2 SYDVKM. The whole variable domain, filled in from reference TRBV28 and TRBJ2-7, reads DVKVTQSSRYLVKRTGEKVFLECVQDMDHENMFWYRQDPGLGLRLIYFSYDVKMKEKGDIPEGYSVSREKKERFSLILESASTNQTSMYLCASSYQGYNYEQYFGPGTRLTVT.

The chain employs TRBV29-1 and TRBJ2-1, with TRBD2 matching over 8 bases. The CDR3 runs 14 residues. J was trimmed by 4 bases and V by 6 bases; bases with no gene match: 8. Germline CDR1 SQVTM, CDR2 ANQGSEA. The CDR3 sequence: CSVITGGPYNEQFF. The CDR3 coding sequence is TGCAGCGTGATAACGGGGGGGCCTTACAATGAGCAGTTCTTC.

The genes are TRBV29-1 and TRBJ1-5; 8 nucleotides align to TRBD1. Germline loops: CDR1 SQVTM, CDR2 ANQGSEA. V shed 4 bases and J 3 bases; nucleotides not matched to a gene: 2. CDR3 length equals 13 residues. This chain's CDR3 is CSVGGQDNQPQHF. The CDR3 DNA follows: TGCAGCGTTGGGGGACAGGACAATCAGCCCCAGCATTTT.

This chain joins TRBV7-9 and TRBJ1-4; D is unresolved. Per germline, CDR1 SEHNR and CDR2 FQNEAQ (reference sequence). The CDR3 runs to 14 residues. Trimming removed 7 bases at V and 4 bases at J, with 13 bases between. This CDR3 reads CASTPVNVNEKLFF. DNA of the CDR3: TGTGCCAGCACCCCAGTTAATGTTAATGAAAAACTGTTTTTT.

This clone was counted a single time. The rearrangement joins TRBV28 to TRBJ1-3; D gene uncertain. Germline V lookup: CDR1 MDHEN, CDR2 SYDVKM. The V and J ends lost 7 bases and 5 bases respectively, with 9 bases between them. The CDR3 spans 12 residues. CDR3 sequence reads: CASTSRRNTIYF. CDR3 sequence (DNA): TGTGCCAGCACCTCGAGGAGAAACACCATATATTTT.

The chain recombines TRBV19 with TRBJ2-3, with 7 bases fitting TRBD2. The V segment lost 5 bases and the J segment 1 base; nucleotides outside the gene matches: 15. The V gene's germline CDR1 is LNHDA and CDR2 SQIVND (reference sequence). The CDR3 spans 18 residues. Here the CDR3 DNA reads TGTGCCAGTAGTGACGGGAGGACCTCTACACTCCGCACAGATACGCAGTATTTT. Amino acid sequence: CASSDGRTSTLRTDTQYF.

CDR3 sequence reads: CASSPRDGSSGNTIYF. The CDR3 DNA is TGCGCCAGCAGCCCTCGGGACGGGAGCTCTGGAAACACCATATATTTT. This rearrangement joins TRBV5-1 to TRBJ1-3, with D maybe TRBD1 (5 bases). The germline V and J ends were trimmed by 4 bases and 0 bases, with 14 bases remaining between them. From germline, CDR1 is SGHRS and CDR2 YFSETQ. This CDR3 has 16 residues.

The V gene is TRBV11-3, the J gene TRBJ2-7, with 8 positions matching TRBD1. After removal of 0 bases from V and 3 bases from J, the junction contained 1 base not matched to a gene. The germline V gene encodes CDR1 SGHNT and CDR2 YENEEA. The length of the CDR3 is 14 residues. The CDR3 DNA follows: TGTGCCAGCAGCTTAGATGGGACAGGCTACGAGCAGTACTTC. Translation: CASSLDGTGYEQYF.

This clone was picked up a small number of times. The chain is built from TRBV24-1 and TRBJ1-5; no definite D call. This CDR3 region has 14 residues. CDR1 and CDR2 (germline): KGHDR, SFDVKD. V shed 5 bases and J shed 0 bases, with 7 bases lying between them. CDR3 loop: CATSVGFSNQPQHF. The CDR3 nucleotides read TGTGCCACCAGTGTGGGCTTTAGCAATCAGCCCCAGCATTTT.

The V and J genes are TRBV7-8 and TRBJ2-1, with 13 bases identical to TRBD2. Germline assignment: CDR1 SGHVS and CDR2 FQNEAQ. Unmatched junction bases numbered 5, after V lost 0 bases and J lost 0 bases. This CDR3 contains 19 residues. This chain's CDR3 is CASSLAGLAGPTSYNEQFF. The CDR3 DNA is TGTGCCAGCAGCTTAGCGGGACTAGCGGGACCAACCTCCTACAATGAGCAGTTCTTC.

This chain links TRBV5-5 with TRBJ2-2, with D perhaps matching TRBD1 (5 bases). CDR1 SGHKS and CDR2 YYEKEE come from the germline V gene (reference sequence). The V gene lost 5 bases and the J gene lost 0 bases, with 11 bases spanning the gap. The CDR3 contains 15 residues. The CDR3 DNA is TGTGCCAGCAGGCCGACAGCTGCGAACACCGGGGAGCTGTTTTTT. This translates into CASRPTAANTGELFF.

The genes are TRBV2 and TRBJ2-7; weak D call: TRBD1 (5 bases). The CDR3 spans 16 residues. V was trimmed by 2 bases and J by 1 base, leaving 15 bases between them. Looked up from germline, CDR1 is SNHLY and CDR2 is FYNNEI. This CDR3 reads CASSERSGIRSYEQYF. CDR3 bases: TGTGCCAGCAGTGAAAGGTCAGGGATACGTTCCTACGAGCAGTACTTC.

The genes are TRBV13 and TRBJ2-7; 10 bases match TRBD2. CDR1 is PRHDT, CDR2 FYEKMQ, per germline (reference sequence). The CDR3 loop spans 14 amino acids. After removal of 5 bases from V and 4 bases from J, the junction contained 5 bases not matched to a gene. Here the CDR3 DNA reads TGTGCCAGCAGCCAGGGACTAGCGCCTTACGAGCAGTACTTC. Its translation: CASSQGLAPYEQYF.

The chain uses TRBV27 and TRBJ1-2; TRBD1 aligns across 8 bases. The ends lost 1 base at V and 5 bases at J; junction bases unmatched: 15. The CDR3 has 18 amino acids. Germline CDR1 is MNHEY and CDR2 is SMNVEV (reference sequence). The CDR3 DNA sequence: TGTGCCAGCAGTTTATTCGGGCAGGGGGCGTCACCGAGGTATGGCTACACCTTC. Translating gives CASSLFGQGASPRYGYTF.

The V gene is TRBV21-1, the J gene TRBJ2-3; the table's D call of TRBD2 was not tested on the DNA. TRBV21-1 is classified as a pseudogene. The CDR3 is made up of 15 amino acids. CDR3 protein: CASSTKAGSTDTQYF. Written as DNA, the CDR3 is TGTGCCAGCAGCACTAAAGCGGGGAGCACAGATACGCAGTATTTT.

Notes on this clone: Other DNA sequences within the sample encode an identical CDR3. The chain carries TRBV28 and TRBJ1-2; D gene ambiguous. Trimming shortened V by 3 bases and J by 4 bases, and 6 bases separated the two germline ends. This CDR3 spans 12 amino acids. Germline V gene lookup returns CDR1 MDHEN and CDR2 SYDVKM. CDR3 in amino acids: CASSLSVYGYTF. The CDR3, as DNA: TGTGCCAGCAGTTTGAGTGTCTATGGCTACACCTTC.

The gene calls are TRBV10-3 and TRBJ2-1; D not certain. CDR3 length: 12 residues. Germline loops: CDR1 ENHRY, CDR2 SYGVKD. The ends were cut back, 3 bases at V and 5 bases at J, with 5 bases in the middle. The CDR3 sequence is CAISEQHNEQFF. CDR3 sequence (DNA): TGTGCCATCAGTGAACAGCACAATGAGCAGTTCTTC.

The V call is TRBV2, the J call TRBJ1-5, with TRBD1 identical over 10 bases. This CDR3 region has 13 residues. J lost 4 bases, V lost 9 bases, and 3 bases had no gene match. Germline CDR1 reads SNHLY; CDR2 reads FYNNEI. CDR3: CASWGQGNQPQHF. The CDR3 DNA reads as TGTGCCAGTTGGGGACAGGGGAATCAGCCCCAGCATTTT.